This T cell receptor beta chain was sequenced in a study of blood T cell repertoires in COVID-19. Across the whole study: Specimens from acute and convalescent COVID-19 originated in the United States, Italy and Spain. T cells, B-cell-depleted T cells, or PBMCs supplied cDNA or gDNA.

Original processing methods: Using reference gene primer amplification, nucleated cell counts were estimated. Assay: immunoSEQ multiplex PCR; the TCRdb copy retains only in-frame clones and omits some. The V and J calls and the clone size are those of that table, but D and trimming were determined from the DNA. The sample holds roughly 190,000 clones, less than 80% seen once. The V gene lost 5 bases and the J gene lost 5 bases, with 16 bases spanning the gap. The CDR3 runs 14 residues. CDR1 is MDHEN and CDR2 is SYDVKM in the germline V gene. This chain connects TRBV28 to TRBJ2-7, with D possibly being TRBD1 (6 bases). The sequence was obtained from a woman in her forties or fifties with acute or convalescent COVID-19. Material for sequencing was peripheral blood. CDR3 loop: CASSLGRGRDEQYF. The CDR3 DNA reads TGTGCCAGCAGTCTCGGCAGGGGCCGCGACGAGCAGTACTTC. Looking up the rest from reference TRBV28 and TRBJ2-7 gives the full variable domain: DVKVTQSSRYLVKRTGEKVFLECVQDMDHENMFWYRQDPGLGLRLIYFSYDVKMKEKGDIPEGYSVSREKKERFSLILESASTNQTSMYLCASSLGRGRDEQYFGPGTRLTVT.